This T cell receptor (beta chain) is drawn from a study of cytomegalovirus exposure and HLA in healthy donors. Whole-study context: Clustering assigned 81% of the roughly 370 genotyped donors to the Caucasian-associated ancestry cluster.

13 Jbeta primers and 60 Vbeta primers were used for the PCR. Libraries were prepared by immunoSEQ multiplex PCR; TCRdb keeps only in-frame clonotypes and omits some of them. The sample lists roughly 130,000 clones; about 73% were seen once. The J segment lost 7 bases and the V segment lost 5 bases, leaving 11 bases of the junction unmatched. CDR1 is SGHNT and CDR2 is YENEEA in the germline V gene. The CDR3 has 16 residues. Input material: PBMCs. The receptor's source is a woman in her 50s in good health and CMV-seropositive. The chain employs TRBV11-3 and TRBJ2-1, with 10 bases identical to TRBD2. The CDR3: CASSPGQLAGRNEQFF. CDR3 nucleotides: TGTGCCAGCAGCCCCGGTCAACTAGCGGGGCGGAATGAGCAGTTCTTC.